This TCR beta chain was sequenced during a study of control samples from healthy donors and cancer patients (dated by TCRdb to about 2020). Library preparation used the immunoSEQ multiplex PCR assay. The clones in this table, taken by TCRdb from immuneACCESS, are in-frame only. Not every clone is retained; where verified, under half of the shortfall comes from an unresolved V gene, and the cause of the rest is unknown. The sample data list 100,000 to 150,000 clones, and about nine tenths of these were observed just once. 2% to 2.5% of the sample is in the top ten clones. A remark on this clone: Its antigen target is currently unknown. Base qualities are not provided; no much larger clone lies one nucleotide away.

The CDR3 sequence holds 17 residues, the cysteine and phenylalanine included. Just CDR3 DNA is preserved here, 51 bases in frame from base 1. V was cut back by 1 base and J by 3 bases, leaving a gap of 13 bases between them. The germline V gene gives CDR1 as MGHRA and CDR2 as YSYEKL. Sequenced: blood. This chain is built from TRBV4-1 and TRBJ1-6; the D region possibly corresponds to TRBD1 (6 bases align). This TCR derives from a man aged 18 to 30 in good health. The nucleotides are TGCGCCAGCAGCCAAGGGGGGGCGGGGGGCTATAATTCACCCCTCCACTTT. Translated, this gives CASSQGGAGGYNSPLHF.